The 8 T cell receptor beta chains reported below all come from one sample, sequenced in a study of blood T cell repertoires in COVID-19. Assay: immunoSEQ multiplex PCR; the TCRdb copy retains only in-frame clones and omits some. The sample lists under 200,000 clones, approximately 82% occurring once. Material for sequencing was peripheral blood. These receptors came from a man aged 65 to 85 who had recovered from COVID-19.

The rearrangement uses TRBV3-1 (or the pseudogene TRBV3-2) and TRBJ1-3; 7 positions match TRBD1. Germline lookup yields CDR1 LGHDT and CDR2 YNNKEL (reference sequence). CDR3 length equals 15 residues. Trimming at V came to 2 bases and at J to 2 bases, leaving 3 bases not matched to a gene. CDR3 in amino acids: CASSQLQGAGNTIYF. The CDR3 DNA reads TGTGCCAGCAGCCAATTGCAGGGGGCTGGAAACACCATATATTTT.

The V and J genes are TRBV12-3 or TRBV12-4 and TRBJ2-3; D uncertain. V lost 5 bases and J 1 base, leaving 7 bases between the germline ends. The CDR3 covers 13 residues. CDR3 sequence (DNA): TGTGCCAGCAGTCCCCCCGGCACAGATACGCAGTATTTT. Amino acid sequence: CASSPPGTDTQYF.

The gene calls are TRBV11-3 and TRBJ2-3, with D possibly TRBD1 on 5 matching bases. Trimming left V 2 bases short and J 4 bases short, with 7 bases between. Per germline, CDR1 SGHNT and CDR2 YENEEA. The CDR3 is made up of 13 amino acids. In DNA, the CDR3 is TGTGCCAGCAGCTTACAGGGTGCAGATACGCAGTATTTT. As protein: CASSLQGADTQYF.

This chain connects TRBV9 to TRBJ1-2, with TRBD1 as a possible D gene (5 bases). The V gene's germline CDR1 is SGDLS and CDR2 YYNGEE. The CDR3 covers 15 residues. The V end lost 6 bases, the J end lost 7 bases, and 22 bases lay between the germline ends. The CDR3 DNA reads TGTGCCAGCACCAATCGGGGGGGTTCCGACTCTGGCTACACCTTC. The encoded protein is CASTNRGGSDSGYTF.

CDR3 DNA sequence: TGTGCCAGCAGCTTGGACTGGGACAGGGATCGCGAGCAGTACTTC. This gives the protein CASSLDWDRDREQYF. The rearrangement links TRBV5-6 to TRBJ2-7; 9 nucleotides agree with TRBD1. The CDR3 spans 15 residues. In germline, CDR1 is SGHDT, CDR2 YYEEEE. The ends lost 0 bases at V and 6 bases at J; junction bases unmatched: 7.

This sequence joins TRBV7-3 and TRBJ1-4, with unresolved D. There are 13 residues in the CDR3. Germline V gene sequence: CDR1 SGHTA, CDR2 FQGTGA. Trimming took off 3 bases at V and 8 bases at J, with 10 bases between the two ends. CDR3: CASSFQAGEKLFF. As DNA, the CDR3 is TGTGCCAGCAGCTTCCAGGCGGGGGAAAAACTGTTTTTT.

This clone was recorded a few times. This CDR3 is CASSFSASGSFTGELFF. The DNA of the CDR3 is TGTGCCAGCAGCTTTAGTGCAAGCGGGTCTTTCACCGGGGAGCTGTTTTTT. The chain couples TRBV11-2 to TRBJ2-2; a possible D gene is TRBD2 (6 bases). The CDR3 runs 17 residues. CDR1 and CDR2 from the germline V gene are SGHAT and FQNNGV. The ends were cut back, 3 bases at V and 4 bases at J, with 18 bases in the middle.

The chain recombines TRBV12-3 or TRBV12-4 with TRBJ1-4; D may be TRBD1 (5 bases). Between the trimmed V and J ends, which lost 8 bases and 8 bases, there was a span of 12 bases. The CDR3 consists of 12 residues. CDR3 nucleotide sequence: TGTGCCAGCGCTTACAGGCCCGAAAAACTGTTTTTT. As protein: CASAYRPEKLFF.